Listed below are T cell receptor beta chains from one sample, sequenced in a study of metastatic and nonmetastatic thyroid tumors. TCRdb re-analyzed the PCR reads through MiXCR. The sample records some 32,000 clones, around 20% being singletons. The specimen was blood. The source of these receptors is a female donor with papillary thyroid cancer or a benign thyroid nodule (not recorded which). Some clones in this sample may be carry-over from other donors' samples. The CDR3 runs from the conserved cysteine through the conserved F or W. D genes are given only for firm matches. For some rows the clone size is stated as once, few or many, or as a class when expanded; others skip it.

clone_size | j_call | d_call | v_call | cdr3_length | cdr3_nt | cdr3_aa
many | TRBJ1-1 | - | TRBV28 | 14 | TGTGCCAGCAGTCCCCCCCCCCTGGGCACTGAAGCTTTCTTT | CASSPPPLGTEAFF
many | TRBJ1-2 | - | TRBV5-1 | 15 | TGCGCCAGCAGCTCCCTGGAGCTCGACCTCTATGGCTACACCTTC | CASSSLELDLYGYTF
many | TRBJ2-5 | TRBD2 | TRBV5-8 | 17 | TGTGCCAGCAGCTTGGGACTAGCGGGGGTGGGTGAAGAGACCCAGTACTTC | CASSLGLAGVGEETQYF
many | TRBJ1-1 | - | TRBV2 | 15 | TGTGCCAGCAGTGAATGGGAAGGGCCGAACACTGAAGCTTTCTTT | CASSEWEGPNTEAFF
few | TRBJ2-3 | - | TRBV6-2/TRBV6-3 | 13 | TGTGCCAGCAGTTATGCCGAGATGGATACGCAGTATTTT | CASSYAEMDTQYF
- | TRBJ2-1 | TRBD2 | TRBV20-1 | 15 | TGCAGTGCTAGGGGGGTTGGCGGGAGATACAATGAGCAGTTCTTC | CSARGVGGRYNEQFF
- | TRBJ2-1 | TRBD2 | TRBV6-4 | 16 | TGTGCCAGCAGTGTTGCGGGAGGGCTCTCGGGCAATGAGCAGTTCTTC | CASSVAGGLSGNEQFF
- | TRBJ1-6 | - | TRBV6-1 | 16 | TGTGCCAGCAGTGAAGCGTTGCGGGACACCAATTCACCCCTCCACTTT | CASSEALRDTNSPLHF
many | TRBJ2-7 | - | TRBV2 | 12 | - | CASSTSTSEQYF
- | TRBJ1-5 | TRBD1 | TRBV5-5 | 15 | TGTGCCAGCAGTAAGATTGTGACAGGGAATCAGCCCCAGCATTTT | CASSKIVTGNQPQHF
- | TRBJ1-1 | TRBD1 | TRBV9 | 14 | TGTGCCAGCAGCGCCTGGACAGGGCAAAATGAAGCTTTCTTT | CASSAWTGQNEAFF
many | TRBJ2-1 | TRBD2 | TRBV6-1 | 16 | TGTGCCAGCAGGGGCCAGACTAGCGGGGGGCTCAATGAGCAGTTCTTC | CASRGQTSGGLNEQFF
- | TRBJ1-1 | - | TRBV30 | 13 | TGTGCCTGGAGTTTCGGGGGGAACACTGAAGCTTTCTTT | CAWSFGGNTEAFF
many | TRBJ2-3 | - | TRBV7-3 | 15 | TGTGCCAGCAGCGTACAGGGATCTAGCACAGATACGCAGTATTTT | CASSVQGSSTDTQYF
many | TRBJ2-7 | - | TRBV11-3 | 14 | TGTGCCAGCAGCCACTACGGGACACCCTTAGAGCAGTACTTC | CASSHYGTPLEQYF
few | TRBJ1-5 | - | TRBV6-1 | 16 | TGTGCCAGCAGTGAACCGGTCACGGGGTACAATCAGCCCCAGCATTTT | CASSEPVTGYNQPQHF
few | TRBJ1-1 | - | TRBV6-2/TRBV6-3 | 13 | TGTGCCAGCACCGGGGGGCGCGTAGCTGAAGCTTTCTTT | CASTGGRVAEAFF
many | TRBJ1-1 | - | TRBV27 | 11 | TGTGCCAGCAGTGTGGGCTTTGAAGCTTTCTTT | CASSVGFEAFF
many | TRBJ1-5 | - | TRBV6-1 | 16 | TGTGCCAGCAGTGAAGTAGCAGGGTCGGGCAATCAGCCCCAGCATTTT | CASSEVAGSGNQPQHF
many | TRBJ2-3 | - | TRBV19 | 13 | TGTGCCAGTAGTATGACAGAACCAGGCACGCAGTATTTT | CASSMTEPGTQYF
few | TRBJ1-2 | TRBD1 | TRBV10-3 | 16 | TGTGCCATCAGTGATCCAGGGACAGGGGGCGCCTATGGCTACACCTTC | CAISDPGTGGAYGYTF
many | TRBJ2-3 | - | TRBV13 | 15 | TGTGCCAGCAGCACGCGGGGGCCGAGCACAGATACGCAGTATTTT | CASSTRGPSTDTQYF
many | TRBJ1-1 | - | TRBV28 | 12 | TGTGCCAGCAGTTTAATACGGTTTGAAGCTTTCTTT | CASSLIRFEAFF
many | TRBJ1-2 | - | TRBV5-1 | 14 | TGCGCCAGCAGCTCGGGGACTGCCATCTATGGCTACACCTTC | CASSSGTAIYGYTF
many | TRBJ2-7 | TRBD1 | TRBV19 | 17 | TGTGCCAGTAGTATAACCGGGACAGGGGCCGTTTTCTACGAGCAGTACTTC | CASSITGTGAVFYEQYF